This TCR beta chain originates from a study of T cell responses to AZD1222 COVID-19 vaccine. The trim removed 0 bases at V and 10 bases at J, leaving 13 bases unmatched. Per the germline V gene, CDR1 is SGDLS and CDR2 is YYNGEE. CDR3 length: 16 residues. Clones were read by immunoSEQ multiplex PCR, and TCRdb kept only the in-frame ones, dropping some. The sample shows some 88,000 clones, just over 90% of them seen only once. Whole-study results and caveats: Increased Spike-specific TCR breadth and depth were observed after two AZD1222 doses. It was only 6 or 7 AZD1222 recipients who were seropositive at baseline. Among the donors, most were white British and more were female, and clonal diversity was possibly underestimated.

Concerning this clone: Antigen specificity is unknown.

The sequencing here drew on peripheral blood, taken on day 0 of AZD1222 vaccination. This receptor was taken from an adult in good health. This rearrangement joins TRBV9 to TRBJ2-1; 7 nucleotides match TRBD2. The CDR3 sequence is CASSVVVTSLPREQFF. As DNA, the CDR3 is TGTGCCAGCAGCGTAGTTGTGACTAGCCTCCCCCGAGAGCAGTTCTTC.